This entry features one TCR beta chain sequence. Its antigen is currently unknown. RNA transcripts gave rise to amplified TCR beta CDR3 regions. Initially, a first-round RT-PCR of the TCR CDR3 employed the HTBI primer set. One entry per CDR3 protein, called by TCRdb with MiXCR from the multiplex PCR reads. Here the sample spans about 300,000 distinct CDR3 sequences, approximately 19% being singletons. This specimen belongs to a study of T cells in Graves' hyperthyroidism and ophthalmopathy. About the study: Peripheral blood draws took place at initial diagnosis, ahead of any treatment.

Not enrolled were patients with uncontrolled infection, other autoimmune disease, pregnancy or lactation. General study findings and limits: Most expanded thyroid clonotypes above 0.001 also appeared in blood.

Sequencing was carried out using blood. The clonotype originates from a man between 50 and 59 years old with Graves' ophthalmopathy.

The CDR3 region is CASSAGHHRGPTDTQYF. In nucleotides, the CDR3 is TGTGCCAGCAGTGCGGGACACCACAGGGGACCCACAGATACGCAGTATTTT. This sequence joins TRBV6-1 and TRBJ2-3; 7 positions match TRBD1. This CDR3 region has 17 residues. The V segment lost 4 bases and the J segment 2 bases; nucleotides outside the gene matches: 12. Germline CDR1 MNHNS, CDR2 SASEGT.